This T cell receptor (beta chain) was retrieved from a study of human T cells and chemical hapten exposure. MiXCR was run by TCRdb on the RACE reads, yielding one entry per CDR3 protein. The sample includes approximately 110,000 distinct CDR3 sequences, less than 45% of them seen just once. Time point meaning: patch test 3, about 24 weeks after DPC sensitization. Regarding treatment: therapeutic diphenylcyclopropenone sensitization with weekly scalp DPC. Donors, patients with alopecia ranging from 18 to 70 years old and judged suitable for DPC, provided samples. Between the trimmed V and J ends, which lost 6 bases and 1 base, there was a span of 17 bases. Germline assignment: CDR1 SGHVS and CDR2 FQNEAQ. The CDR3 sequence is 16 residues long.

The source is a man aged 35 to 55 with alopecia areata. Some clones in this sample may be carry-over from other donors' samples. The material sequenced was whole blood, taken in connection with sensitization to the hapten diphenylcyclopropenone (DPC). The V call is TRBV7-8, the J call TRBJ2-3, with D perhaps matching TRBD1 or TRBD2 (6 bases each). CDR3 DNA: TGTGCCAGCAGAACCACCGGGGGCGGTGGCACAGATACGCAGTATTTT. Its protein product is CASRTTGGGGTDTQYF.